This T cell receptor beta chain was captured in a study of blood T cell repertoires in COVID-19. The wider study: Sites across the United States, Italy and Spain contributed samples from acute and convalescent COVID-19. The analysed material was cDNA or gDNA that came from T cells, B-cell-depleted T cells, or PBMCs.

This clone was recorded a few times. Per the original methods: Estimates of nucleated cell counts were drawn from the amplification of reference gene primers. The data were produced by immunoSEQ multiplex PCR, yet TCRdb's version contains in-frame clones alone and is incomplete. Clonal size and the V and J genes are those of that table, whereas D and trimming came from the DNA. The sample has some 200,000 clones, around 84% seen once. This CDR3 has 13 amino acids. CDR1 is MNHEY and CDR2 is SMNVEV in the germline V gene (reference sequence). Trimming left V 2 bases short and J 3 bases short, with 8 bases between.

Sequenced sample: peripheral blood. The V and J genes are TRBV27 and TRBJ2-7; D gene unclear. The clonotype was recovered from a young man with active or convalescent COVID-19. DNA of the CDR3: TGTGCCAGCAGTTTAACCGCTAGCTACGAGCAGTACTTC. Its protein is CASSLTASYEQYF.